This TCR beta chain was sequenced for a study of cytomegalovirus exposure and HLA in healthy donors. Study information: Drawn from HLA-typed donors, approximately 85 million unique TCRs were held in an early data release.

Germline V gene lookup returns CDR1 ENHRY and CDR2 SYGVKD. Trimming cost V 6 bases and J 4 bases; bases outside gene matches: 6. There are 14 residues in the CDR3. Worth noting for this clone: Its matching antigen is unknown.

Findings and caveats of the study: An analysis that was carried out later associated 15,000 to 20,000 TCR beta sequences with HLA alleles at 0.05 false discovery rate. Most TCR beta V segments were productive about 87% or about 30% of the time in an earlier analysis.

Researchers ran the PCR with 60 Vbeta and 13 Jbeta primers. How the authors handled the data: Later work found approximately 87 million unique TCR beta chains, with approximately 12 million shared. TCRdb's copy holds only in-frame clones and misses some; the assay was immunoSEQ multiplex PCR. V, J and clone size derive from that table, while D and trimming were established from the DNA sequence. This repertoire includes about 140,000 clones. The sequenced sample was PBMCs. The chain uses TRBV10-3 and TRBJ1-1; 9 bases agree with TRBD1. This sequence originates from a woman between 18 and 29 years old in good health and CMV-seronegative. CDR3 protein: CAISRDRVFTEAFF. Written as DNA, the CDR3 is TGTGCCATCAGCCGGGACAGGGTGTTCACTGAAGCTTTCTTT.